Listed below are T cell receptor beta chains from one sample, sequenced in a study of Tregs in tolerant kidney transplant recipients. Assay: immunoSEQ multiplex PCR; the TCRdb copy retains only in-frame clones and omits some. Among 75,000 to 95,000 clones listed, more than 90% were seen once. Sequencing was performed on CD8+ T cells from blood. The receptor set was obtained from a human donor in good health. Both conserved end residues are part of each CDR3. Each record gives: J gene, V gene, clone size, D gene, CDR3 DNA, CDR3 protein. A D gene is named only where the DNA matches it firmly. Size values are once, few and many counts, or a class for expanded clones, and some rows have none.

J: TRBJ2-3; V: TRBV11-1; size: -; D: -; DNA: TGTGCCAGCAGCTTAACCGGGCCCTTCACAGATACGCAGTATTTT; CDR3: CASSLTGPFTDTQYF
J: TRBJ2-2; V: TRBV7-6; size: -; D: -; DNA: TGTGCCAGCAGCTTGTCGAATAGGGGGGAGCTGTTTTTT; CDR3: CASSLSNRGELFF
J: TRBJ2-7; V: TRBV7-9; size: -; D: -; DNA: TGTGCCAGCAGCGATGCAGGTTATTTGGGAAACGAGCAGTACTTC; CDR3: CASSDAGYLGNEQYF
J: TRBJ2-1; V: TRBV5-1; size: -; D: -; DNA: TGCGCCAGCAGCTTGGCGGATGAGCAGTTCTTC; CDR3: CASSLADEQFF
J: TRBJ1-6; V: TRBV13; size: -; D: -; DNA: TGTGCCAGCAGGTTAAGGGGGGGACATAATTCACCCCTCCACTTT; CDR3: CASRLRGGHNSPLHF
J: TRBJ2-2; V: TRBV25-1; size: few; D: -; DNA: TGTGCCAGCAGTGTACAGAGCCTCGAAGCCGGGGAGCTGTTTTTT; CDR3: CASSVQSLEAGELFF
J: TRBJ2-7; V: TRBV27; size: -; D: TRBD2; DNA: TGTGCCAGCAGTTTAACCCCTATAGCGGGACGAGAGCAGTACTTC; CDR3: CASSLTPIAGREQYF
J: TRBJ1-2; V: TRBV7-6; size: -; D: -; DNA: TGTGCCAGCAGCTTAGGCCAGAACTATGGCTACACCTTC; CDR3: CASSLGQNYGYTF
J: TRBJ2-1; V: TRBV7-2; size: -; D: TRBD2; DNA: TGTGCCAGCAGCGGGCTAGCGGGAGCGTACAATGAGCAGTTCTTC; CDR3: CASSGLAGAYNEQFF
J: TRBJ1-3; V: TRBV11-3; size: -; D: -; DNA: TGTGCCAGCAGCCCCGGGACGGGGACTGGAAACACCATATATTTT; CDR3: CASSPGTGTGNTIYF
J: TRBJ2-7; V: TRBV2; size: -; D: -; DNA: TGTGCCAGCCGGGACATGGGGTACTACGAGCAGTACTTC; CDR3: CASRDMGYYEQYF
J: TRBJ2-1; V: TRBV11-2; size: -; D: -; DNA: TGTGCCAGCAGCTTATTATGGCGAAGGGGATACAATGAGCAGTTCTTC; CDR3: CASSLLWRRGYNEQFF
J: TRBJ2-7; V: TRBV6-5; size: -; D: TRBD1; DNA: TGTGCCAGCAGCCACCGGACAGGGGGAATCGAGCAGTACTTC; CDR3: CASSHRTGGIEQYF
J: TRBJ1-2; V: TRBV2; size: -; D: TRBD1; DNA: TGTGCCAGCAGGGGCGATTGGGCAGGGGGCGGCTACACCTTC; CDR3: CASRGDWAGGGYTF
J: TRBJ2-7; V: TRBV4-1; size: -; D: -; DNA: TGCGCCAGCAGCCCCCTTGGAGGAAACGAGCAGTACTTC; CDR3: CASSPLGGNEQYF
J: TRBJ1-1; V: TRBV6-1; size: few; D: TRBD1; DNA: TGTGCCAGCAGTGTTGCGACAGGGGGCGCCGGGGAAGCTTTCTTT; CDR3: CASSVATGGAGEAFF
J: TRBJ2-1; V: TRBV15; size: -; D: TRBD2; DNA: TGTGCCACTCTAGCGGGGTACAATGAGCAGTTCTTC; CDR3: CATLAGYNEQFF
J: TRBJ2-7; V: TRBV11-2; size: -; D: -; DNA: TGTGCCAGCGCAGGGTACTACGAGCAGTACTTC; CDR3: CASAGYYEQYF
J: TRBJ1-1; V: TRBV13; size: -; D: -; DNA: TGTGCCAGCAGCTTAGGCCCGAGGCAGGCTCGAGCTTTCTTT; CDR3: CASSLGPRQARAFF
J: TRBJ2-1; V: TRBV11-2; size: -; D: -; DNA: TGTGCCAGCAGCTTCCCCCCCAGAGACAATGAGCAGTTCTTC; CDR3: CASSFPPRDNEQFF
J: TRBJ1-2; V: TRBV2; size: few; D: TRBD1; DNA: TGTGCCAGCACCTCGGGACAGGGCAACTATGGCTACACCTTC; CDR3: CASTSGQGNYGYTF
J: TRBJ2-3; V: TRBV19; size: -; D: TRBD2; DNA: TGTGCCACCCTCGGGACTAGCGGGAAAGATACGCAGTATTTT; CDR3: CATLGTSGKDTQYF